The present T cell receptor beta chain was sequenced within a study of T cell responses to AZD1222 COVID-19 vaccine. In regard to this clone: The antigen is not known.

Study-level points and caveats: Among the donors, most were white British and more were female, and clonal diversity was possibly underestimated. Baseline seropositivity occurred in only six AZD1222 recipients. The reported proportion of spike-specific TCRs targeting unmutated variant regions was nearly half.

The CDR3 is 14 residues long. CDR1 and CDR2 from the germline V gene are KGHSH and LQKENI. The V and J ends lost 3 bases and 7 bases, in that order; junction bases with no gene match: 5. Profiled with immunoSEQ multiplex PCR; TCRdb holds only in-frame clones, not every one. The sample records about 63,000 clones, 65% to 90% being singletons. The TCR was taken from an adult in good health. The sample in question was peripheral blood, obtained on day 0 of AZD1222 vaccination. This sequence joins TRBV18 and TRBJ2-2; 7 bases line up with TRBD1. Here the CDR3 reads CASSPRTGSGELFF. The CDR3 DNA reads TGTGCCAGCTCACCCCGGACAGGTAGCGGGGAGCTGTTTTTT.